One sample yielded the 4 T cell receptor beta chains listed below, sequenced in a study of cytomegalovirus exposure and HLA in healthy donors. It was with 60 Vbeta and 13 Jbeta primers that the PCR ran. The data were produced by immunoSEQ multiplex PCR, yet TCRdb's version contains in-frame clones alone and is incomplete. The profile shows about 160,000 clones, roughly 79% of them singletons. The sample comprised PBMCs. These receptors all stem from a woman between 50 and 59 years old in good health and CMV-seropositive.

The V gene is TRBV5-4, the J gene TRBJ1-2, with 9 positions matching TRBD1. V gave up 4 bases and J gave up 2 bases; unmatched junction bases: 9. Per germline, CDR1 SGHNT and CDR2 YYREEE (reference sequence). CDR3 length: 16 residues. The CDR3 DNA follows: TGTGCCAGCAGCACCCCGGACAGGGGACTAAACTATGGCTACACCTTC. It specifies CASSTPDRGLNYGYTF.

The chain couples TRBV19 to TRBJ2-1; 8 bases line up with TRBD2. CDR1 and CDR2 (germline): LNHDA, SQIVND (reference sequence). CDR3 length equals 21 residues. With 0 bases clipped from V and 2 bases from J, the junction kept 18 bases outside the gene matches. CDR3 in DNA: TGTGCCAGTAGTATAGATCTTGAGGGGCAATGGGTCGGGAGGGCCTACAATGAGCAGTTCTTC. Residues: CASSIDLEGQWVGRAYNEQFF.

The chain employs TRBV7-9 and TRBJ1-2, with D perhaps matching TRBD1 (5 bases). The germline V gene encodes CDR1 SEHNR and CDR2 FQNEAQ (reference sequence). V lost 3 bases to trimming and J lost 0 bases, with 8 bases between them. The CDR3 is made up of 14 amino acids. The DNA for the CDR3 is TGTGCCAGCAGCTTGGGGCAAGCTAACTATGGCTACACCTTC. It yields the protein CASSLGQANYGYTF.

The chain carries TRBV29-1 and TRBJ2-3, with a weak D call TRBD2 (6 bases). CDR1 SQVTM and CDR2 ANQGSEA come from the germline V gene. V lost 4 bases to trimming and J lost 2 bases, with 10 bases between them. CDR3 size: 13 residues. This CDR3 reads CSVAGVSTDTQYF. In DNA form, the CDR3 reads TGCAGCGTTGCGGGGGTCTCCACAGATACGCAGTATTTT.